The T cell receptor (beta chain) described here comes from a study of blood T cell repertoires in COVID-19. This CDR3 has 13 amino acids. Germline V gives CDR1 SNHLY, CDR2 FYNNEI. Trimming removed 6 bases from V and 12 bases from J, with 20 bases in between. Using immunoSEQ multiplex PCR, the repertoire was profiled, and TCRdb retains in-frame clones only, with some absent. The top ten clones hold 6.9% of a sample with about 300,000 clones, 88% of them seen once. The sample consisted of peripheral blood. The chain recombines TRBV2 with TRBJ1-2; D remains ambiguous. This receptor was obtained from a woman aged 25-40 years who had recovered from COVID-19. In nucleotides, the CDR3 is TGTGCCAGCAGGACGGGGTTGGATTTTGAGAACACCTTC. This encodes CASRTGLDFENTF.